This T cell receptor (beta chain) derives from a study of T cell responses to AZD1222 COVID-19 vaccine. Whole-study results and caveats: Per reports, nearly half of all spike-specific TCRs target regions that are unmutated in variants.

Germline V gene lookup returns CDR1 SGHRS and CDR2 YFSETQ. This CDR3 region has 14 residues. Trimming cost V 5 bases and J 1 base, with 12 bases left between them. Only in-frame clones appear in the TCRdb table, and some are missing; sequencing was by immunoSEQ multiplex PCR. The sample holds about 76,000 clones, 90% seen once. Details on this clone: Its antigen is not known.

The sequencing used peripheral blood, collected on day 0 of AZD1222 vaccination. This TCR was sampled from an adult in good health. The gene calls are TRBV5-1 and TRBJ1-1; D is possibly TRBD1 (5 bases). The CDR3 region has the DNA TGCGCCAGCAGTCAGGGCGCGGCGAACACTGAAGCTTTCTTT. This gives the protein CASSQGAANTEAFF.